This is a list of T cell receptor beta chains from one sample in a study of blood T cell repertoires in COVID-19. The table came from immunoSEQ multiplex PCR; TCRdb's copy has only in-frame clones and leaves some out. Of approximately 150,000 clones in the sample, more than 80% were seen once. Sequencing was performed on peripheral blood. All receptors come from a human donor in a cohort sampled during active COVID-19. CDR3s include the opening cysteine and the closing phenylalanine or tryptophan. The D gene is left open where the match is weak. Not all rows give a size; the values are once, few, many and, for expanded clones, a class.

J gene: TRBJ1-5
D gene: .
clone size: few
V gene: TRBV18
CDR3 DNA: TGTGCCAGCTCACCTGACACGAAGAGCAATCAGCCCCAGCATTTT
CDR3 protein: CASSPDTKSNQPQHF

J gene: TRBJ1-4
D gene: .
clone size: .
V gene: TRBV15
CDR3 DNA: TGTGCCACCAGCAGAGATCCAGGTGGGGAGAAACTGTTTTTT
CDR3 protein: CATSRDPGGEKLFF

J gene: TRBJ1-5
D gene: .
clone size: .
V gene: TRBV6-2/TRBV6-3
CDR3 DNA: TGTGCCAGCAGCCCTTTTGGGGGCTCTAGCAATCAGCCCCAGCATTTT
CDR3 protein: CASSPFGGSSNQPQHF

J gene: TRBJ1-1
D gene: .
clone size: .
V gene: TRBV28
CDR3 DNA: TGTGCCAGCACGGAGACGGACACTGAAGCTTTCTTT
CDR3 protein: CASTETDTEAFF

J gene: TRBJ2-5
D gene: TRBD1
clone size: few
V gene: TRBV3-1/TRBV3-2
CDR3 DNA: TGTGCCAGCAGACCCACAGGGGCAATTCAAGAGACCCAGTACTTC
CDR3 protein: CASRPTGAIQETQYF

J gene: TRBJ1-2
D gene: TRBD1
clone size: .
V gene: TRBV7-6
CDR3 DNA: TGTGCCAGCAGCTTAGGCCTTCCGGCAGGGGGCTATGGCTACACCTTC
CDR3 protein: CASSLGLPAGGYGYTF

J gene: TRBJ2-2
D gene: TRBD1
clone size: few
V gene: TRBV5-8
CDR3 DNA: TGTGCCAGCAGCGGCCGGGACAGTAACACCGGGGAGCTGTTTTTT
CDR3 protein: CASSGRDSNTGELFF

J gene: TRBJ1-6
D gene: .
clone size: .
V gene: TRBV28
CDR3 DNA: TGTGCCAGCAGTTTGTCAGGGAGGGGTTCACCCCTCCACTTT
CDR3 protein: CASSLSGRGSPLHF

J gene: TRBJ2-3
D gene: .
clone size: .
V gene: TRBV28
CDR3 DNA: TGTGCCAGCAGTCTCGGGTCCGGCGGGGTTATGGTTTTACCAGATACGCAGTATTTT
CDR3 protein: CASSLGSGGVMVLPDTQYF

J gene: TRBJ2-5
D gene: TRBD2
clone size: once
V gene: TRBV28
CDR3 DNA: TGTGCCAGCAGTACCCCCCGGGGGGAGCGGGGCCAAGAGACCCAGTACTTC
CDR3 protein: CASSTPRGERGQETQYF

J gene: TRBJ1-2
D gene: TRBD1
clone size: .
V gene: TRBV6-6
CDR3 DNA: TGTGCCAGCAGTGATCCAGGGGGCGCACACTATGGCTACACCTTC
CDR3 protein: CASSDPGGAHYGYTF

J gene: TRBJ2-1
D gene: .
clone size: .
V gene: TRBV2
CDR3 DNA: TGTGCCAGCAGCCTAGAGATTTCCTCCTACAATGAGCAGTTCTTC
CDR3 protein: CASSLEISSYNEQFF

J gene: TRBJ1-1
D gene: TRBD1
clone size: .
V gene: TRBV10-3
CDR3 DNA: TGTGCCATCAGTCGGGACAGCAACACTGAAGCTTTCTTT
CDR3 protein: CAISRDSNTEAFF

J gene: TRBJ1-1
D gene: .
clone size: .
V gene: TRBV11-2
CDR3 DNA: TGTGCCAGCAGCTTAAATTTCGGACAGACTGAAGCTTTCTTT
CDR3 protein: CASSLNFGQTEAFF

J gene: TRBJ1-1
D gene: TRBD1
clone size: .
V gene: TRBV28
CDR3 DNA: TGTGCCAGCCAGTCCCGGACAGGGTATAACACTGAAGCTTTCTTT
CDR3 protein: CASQSRTGYNTEAFF

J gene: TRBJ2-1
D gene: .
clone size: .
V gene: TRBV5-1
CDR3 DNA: TGCGCCAGCAGTGTCCTAAATGAGCAGTTCTTC
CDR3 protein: CASSVLNEQFF

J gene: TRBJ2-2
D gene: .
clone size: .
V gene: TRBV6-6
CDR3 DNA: TGTGCCAGCAGTCTTGGGCTGATGAACACCGGGGAGCTGTTTTTT
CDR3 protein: CASSLGLMNTGELFF

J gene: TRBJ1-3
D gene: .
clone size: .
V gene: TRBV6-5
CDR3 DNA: TGTGCCAGCAGTCCCCAGGGCTCTGGAAACACCATATATTTT
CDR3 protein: CASSPQGSGNTIYF

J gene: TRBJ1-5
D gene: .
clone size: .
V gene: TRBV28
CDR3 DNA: TGTGCCAGCACCAGTGCGGGGGCGGACAATCAGCCCCAGCATTTT
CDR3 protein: CASTSAGADNQPQHF